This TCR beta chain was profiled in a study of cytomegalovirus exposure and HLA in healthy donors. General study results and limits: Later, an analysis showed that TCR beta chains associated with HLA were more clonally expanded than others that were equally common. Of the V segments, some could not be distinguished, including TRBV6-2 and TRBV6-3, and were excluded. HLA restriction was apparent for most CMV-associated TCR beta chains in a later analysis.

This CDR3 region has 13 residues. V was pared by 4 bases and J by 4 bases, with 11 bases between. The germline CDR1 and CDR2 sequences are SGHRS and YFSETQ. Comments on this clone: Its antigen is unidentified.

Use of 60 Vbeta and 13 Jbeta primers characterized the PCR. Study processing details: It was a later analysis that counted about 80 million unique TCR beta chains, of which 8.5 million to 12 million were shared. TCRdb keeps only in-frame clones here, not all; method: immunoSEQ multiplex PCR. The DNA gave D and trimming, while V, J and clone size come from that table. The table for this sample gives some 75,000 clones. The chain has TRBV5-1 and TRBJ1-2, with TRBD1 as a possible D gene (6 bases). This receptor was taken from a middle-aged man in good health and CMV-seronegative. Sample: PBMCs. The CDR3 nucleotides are TGCGCCAGCAGCCCCAGGGGCACCTATGGCTACACCTTC. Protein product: CASSPRGTYGYTF.